This T cell receptor beta chain was obtained from a study of blood T cell repertoires in COVID-19. In the study overall: PBMCs, B-cell-depleted T cells, or T cells provided the cDNA or gDNA that made up the material.

The authors' processing: Counts of nucleated cells, estimated from reference gene primer amplification, were obtained. TCRdb's copy holds only in-frame clones and misses some; the assay was immunoSEQ multiplex PCR. V and J calls and clone size come straight from that table; D and trimming were deduced from the DNA. The sample contains about 110,000 clones, around 82% of which appear only once. This clone was counted between two and nine times. Sequencing used peripheral blood. The receptor was isolated from a human donor in a cohort sampled during active or convalescent COVID-19.

The CDR3 sequence is CASSPGQKNTEAFF. CDR3 DNA: TGTGCCAGCTCACCGGGACAAAAAAACACTGAAGCTTTCTTT. The rearrangement links TRBV18 to TRBJ1-1, with D maybe TRBD1 (6 bases). This CDR3 has 14 amino acids. Germline CDR1 is KGHSH and CDR2 is LQKENI. With 3 bases removed from V and 2 bases from J, the gap between germline ends came to 10 bases. The complete variable domain, with remaining parts taken from reference TRBV18 and TRBJ1-1, reads NAGVMQNPRHLVRRRGQEARLRCSPMKGHSHVYWYRQLPEEGLKFMVYLQKENIIDESGMPKERFSAEFPKEGPSILRIQQVVRGDSAAYFCASSPGQKNTEAFFGQGTRLTVV.